This passage covers 31 T cell receptor beta chains from one sample sequenced in a study of cytomegalovirus exposure and HLA in healthy donors. PCR employed 60 Vbeta and 13 Jbeta primers. Method: immunoSEQ multiplex PCR; TCRdb's copy keeps in-frame clones and lacks some. This table has 150,000 to 200,000 clones, roughly 88% appearing once. Sequenced sample: PBMCs. Source of these receptors: a man in his late teens or twenties in good health and CMV-seropositive.

The chain joins TRBV21-1 to TRBJ2-5; no DNA check was done on the table's D call, TRBD2. TRBV21-1 is a pseudogene segment. The CDR3 length is 15 residues. CDR3 region: CASRGTGTGRGSQYF. CDR3 nucleotides: TGTGCCAGCAGGGGTACAGGGACGGGGCGGGGGTCCCAGTACTTC.

The V call is TRBV5-4, the J call TRBJ2-2; weak D call: TRBD1 (7 bases). Per the germline V gene, CDR1 is SGHNT and CDR2 is YYREEE (reference sequence). The CDR3 covers 15 residues. Trimming removed 0 bases from V and 6 bases from J, with 12 bases in between. The CDR3 DNA sequence: TGTGCCAGCAGCTTGGCAGGGGGGTTGGCCGGGGAGCTGTTTTTT. Protein product: CASSLAGGLAGELFF. Filled out from reference TRBV5-4 and TRBJ2-2, the complete variable domain reads ETGVTQSPTHLIKTRGQQVTLRCSSQSGHNTVSWYQQALGQGPQFIFQYYREEENGRGNFPPRFSGLQFPNYSSELNVNALELDDSALYLCASSLAGGLAGELFFGEGSRLTVL.

This chain connects TRBV6-5 to TRBJ2-2, with D perhaps TRBD1 (6 bases). Germline CDR1 reads MNHEY; CDR2 reads SVGAGI. CDR3 size: 14 residues. The V gene lost 6 bases and the J gene lost 4 bases, with 12 bases spanning the gap. The CDR3 DNA sequence: TGTGCCAGCAGCGCTACAGGGTTCACCGGGGAGCTGTTTTTT. The encoded protein is CASSATGFTGELFF.

The rearrangement uses TRBV6-1 and TRBJ2-1; D might be TRBD2 (6 bases). The CDR3 consists of 15 residues. V was cut by 1 base and J by 5 bases, with 12 bases left in between. Germline V gene sequence: CDR1 MNHNS, CDR2 SASEGT. Here the CDR3 DNA reads TGTGCCAGCAGTGAAGGCCCGGGACTTAACAATGAGCAGTTCTTC. This translates into CASSEGPGLNNEQFF.

A few counts support this clone. The chain employs TRBV5-1 and TRBJ1-5; D is possibly TRBD1 (5 bases). V was pared by 3 bases and J by 5 bases, with 9 bases between. The CDR3 extends over 13 amino acids. Germline V gives CDR1 SGHRS, CDR2 YFSETQ. CDR3 sequence (DNA): TGCGCCAGCAGCTACGGGGGGGATCAGCCCCAGCATTTT. This gives the protein CASSYGGDQPQHF.

The chain recombines TRBV6-6 with TRBJ1-5, with 7 bases lining up with TRBD1. Germline V gene sequence: CDR1 MNHNY, CDR2 SVGAGI (reference sequence). Germline trimming cut 0 bases from V and 7 bases from J; bases unmatched to any gene: 9. The CDR3 length is 16 residues. CDR3 nucleotides: TGTGCCAGCAGTTACTCTACAGGGGCAGGGGACCAGCCCCAGCATTTT. Residues: CASSYSTGAGDQPQHF.

This clone has a handful of counts. This chain uses TRBV6-5 with TRBJ2-7; tentatively, D is TRBD2 (5 bases). The germline V gene encodes CDR1 MNHEY and CDR2 SVGAGI. The CDR3 covers 12 residues. V lost 6 bases, J lost 3 bases, and 9 bases lay in between. The CDR3 protein is CASRDGLYEQYF. In DNA, the CDR3 is TGTGCCAGCAGGGACGGACTCTACGAGCAGTACTTC.

A note on this clone: The same CDR3 can be traced to other DNA sequences in this sample. The rearrangement links TRBV5-1 to TRBJ2-5; 11 positions agree with TRBD2. After removal of 4 bases from V and 4 bases from J, the junction contained 0 bases not matched to a gene. Germline CDR1 SGHRS, CDR2 YFSETQ. The CDR3 extends over 13 amino acids. This CDR3 reads CASSLAGGETQYF. The CDR3 nucleotides are TGCGCCAGCAGCCTAGCGGGGGGAGAGACCCAGTACTTC.

V usage is TRBV6-4 and J usage is TRBJ2-7; D is possibly TRBD2 (5 bases). Trimming cost V 8 bases and J 3 bases, with 11 bases left between them. CDR1 and CDR2 from the germline V gene are MRHNA and SNTAGT. The length of the CDR3 is 12 residues. CDR3 DNA: TGTGCCAGCGGCGGACTGTGCTACGAGCAGTACTTC. Its protein product is CASGGLCYEQYF.

The V gene is TRBV5-4, the J gene TRBJ1-2, with TRBD1 matching over 9 bases. The germline gives CDR1 SGHNT, CDR2 YYREEE (reference sequence). The V gene end was trimmed by 4 bases and the J gene end by 6 bases; junction bases not matched to a gene: 10. There are 15 residues in the CDR3. The CDR3 spells CASSDRRQGVDGYTF. CDR3 in DNA: TGTGCCAGCAGCGACAGACGACAGGGGGTAGATGGCTACACCTTC. Full variable domain (outside the CDR3, taken from reference TRBV5-4 and TRBJ1-2): ETGVTQSPTHLIKTRGQQVTLRCSSQSGHNTVSWYQQALGQGPQFIFQYYREEENGRGNFPPRFSGLQFPNYSSELNVNALELDDSALYLCASSDRRQGVDGYTFGSGTRLTVV.

This clone was counted between two and nine times. This rearrangement joins TRBV7-9 to TRBJ1-4; maybe TRBD1 (6 bases). CDR1 and CDR2 from the germline V gene are SEHNR and FQNEAQ (reference sequence). V lost 5 bases and J 1 base, leaving 11 bases between the germline ends. The CDR3 has 15 residues. CDR3: CASSRYRETNEKLFF. Written as DNA, the CDR3 is TGTGCCAGCAGCCGTTACAGGGAAACTAATGAAAAACTGTTTTTT.

This chain links TRBV4-2 with TRBJ2-2; TRBD2 aligns across 12 bases. The CDR3 runs to 18 residues. V lost 1 base to trimming and J lost 0 bases; unmatched junction nucleotides: 3. Germline values: CDR1 LGHNA, CDR2 YNFKEQ. The CDR3 reads CASSQATSGGANTGELFF. In DNA form, the CDR3 reads TGTGCCAGCAGCCAAGCGACTAGCGGGGGCGCGAACACCGGGGAGCTGTTTTTT.

V usage is TRBV19 and J usage is TRBJ1-2, with 7 bases matching TRBD1. After removal of 5 bases from V and 6 bases from J, the junction contained 9 bases not matched to a gene. Germline values: CDR1 LNHDA, CDR2 SQIVND (reference sequence). The CDR3 extends over 14 amino acids. For the CDR3, the DNA is TGTGCCAGTAGTCCCACAGGACAGGCGAATGGCTACACCTTC. As protein: CASSPTGQANGYTF.

CDR3 sequence: CASSVSGYMGNIQYF. The DNA for the CDR3 is TGTGCCAGCAGCGTTAGCGGGTACATGGGAAACATTCAGTACTTC. This chain uses TRBV9 with TRBJ2-4, with 7 bases lining up with TRBD2. CDR1 is SGDLS and CDR2 is YYNGEE in the germline V gene. Trimming removed 2 bases from V and 6 bases from J; junction bases left unmatched: 8. The CDR3 spans 15 residues.

The CDR3 loop reads CASSTGVVGTDTQYF. DNA for the CDR3: TGCGCCAGCAGCACGGGGGTCGTTGGCACAGATACGCAGTATTTT. The chain uses TRBV5-1 and TRBJ2-3; D may be TRBD2 (6 bases). CDR3 length equals 15 residues. V was shortened by 4 bases and J by 1 base, with 13 bases between the two germline ends. Germline V lookup: CDR1 SGHRS, CDR2 YFSETQ.

This rearrangement joins TRBV5-4 to TRBJ1-2, with 9 bases that match TRBD1. The CDR3 is made up of 15 amino acids. Germline trimming cut 0 bases from V and 4 bases from J; bases unmatched to any gene: 4. CDR1 SGHNT and CDR2 YYREEE come from the germline V gene (reference sequence). The CDR3 is CASSLVTGGLYGYTF. CDR3 bases: TGTGCCAGCAGCTTGGTTACAGGGGGCCTCTATGGCTACACCTTC.

This chain links TRBV2 with TRBJ2-5; D is uncertain. V was clipped by 2 bases and J by 1 base, with 8 bases between them. Germline V gene data show CDR1 as SNHLY and CDR2 as FYNNEI. The CDR3 length is 14 residues. DNA of the CDR3: TGTGCCAGCAGTGAACGTCTATTCCAAGAGACCCAGTACTTC. Its translation: CASSERLFQETQYF.

The chain is built from TRBV5-5 and TRBJ2-1, with D possibly being TRBD1 (6 bases). Germline loops: CDR1 SGHKS, CDR2 YYEKEE (reference sequence). The V gene lost 0 bases and the J gene lost 0 bases, with 13 bases spanning the gap. The CDR3 contains 17 residues. CDR3: CASSLVQTGFSYNEQFF. The CDR3 DNA reads as TGTGCCAGCAGCTTGGTTCAAACAGGGTTCTCCTACAATGAGCAGTTCTTC.

The chain is built from TRBV7-2 and TRBJ1-6, with D tentatively TRBD1 (5 bases). In germline, CDR1 is SGHTA, CDR2 FQGNSA. The CDR3 covers 17 residues. V was pared by 0 bases and J by 6 bases, with 15 bases between. Written as DNA, the CDR3 is TGTGCCAGCAGCTTAGCCTTTGCCAGGGAGGGTAATTCACCCCTCCACTTT. Translation: CASSLAFAREGNSPLHF. Filled out from reference TRBV7-2 and TRBJ1-6, the complete variable domain reads GAGVSQSPSNKVTEKGKDVELRCDPISGHTALYWYRQSLGQGLEFLIYFQGNSAPDKSGLPSDRFSAERTGGSVSTLTIQRTQQEDSAVYLCASSLAFAREGNSPLHFGNGTRLTVT.

The gene calls are TRBV9 and TRBJ2-6; 8 bases agree with TRBD1. CDR1 is SGDLS and CDR2 is YYNGEE in the germline V gene. V shed 3 bases and J 3 bases; nucleotides not matched to a gene: 17. The CDR3 has 20 residues. Written as DNA, the CDR3 is TGTGCCAGCAGCGCTTACAGGGACAGGCAAAAAAGATATGGGGCCAACGTCCTGACTTTC. This codes for CASSAYRDRQKRYGANVLTF.

The CDR3 region has the DNA TGCGCCAGCACCTTTAGATGGGGAGGGTCCTACAATGAGCAGTTCTTC. Protein: CASTFRWGGSYNEQFF. This rearrangement joins TRBV5-1 to TRBJ2-1, with TRBD2 identical over 7 bases. Germline V gives CDR1 SGHRS, CDR2 YFSETQ. The CDR3 has 16 amino acids. V gave up 6 bases and J gave up 1 base; unmatched junction bases: 10.

The rearrangement links TRBV18 to TRBJ1-5; TRBD1 matches 8 bases. The CDR3 runs 15 residues. CDR1 is KGHSH and CDR2 is LQKENI in the germline V gene. V dropped 6 bases and J dropped 6; count of bases not matched to a gene: 10. The DNA of the CDR3 is TGTGCCAGCTCCCGCGGACAGGGTGTTACTCAGCCCCAGCATTTT. It encodes CASSRGQGVTQPQHF.

CDR3 nucleotide sequence: TGTGCCACCAGACTGGCGAACACCGGGGAGCTGTTTTTT. This codes for CATRLANTGELFF. This sequence joins TRBV15 and TRBJ2-2; D not resolved. V dropped 6 bases and J dropped 0 bases, with 5 bases sitting between them. The germline CDR1 and CDR2 sequences are LNHNV and YYDKDF (reference sequence). The CDR3 consists of 13 residues.

The rearrangement links TRBV18 to TRBJ1-4; 8 bases align to TRBD1. Per the germline V gene, CDR1 is KGHSH and CDR2 is LQKENI. The CDR3 length is 13 residues. The V and J ends lost 3 bases and 8 bases, in that order; junction bases with no gene match: 2. DNA for the CDR3: TGTGCCAGCTCACCGACAGGGGCCGAAAAACTGTTTTTT. This gives the protein CASSPTGAEKLFF.

The V call is TRBV28, the J call TRBJ1-2; a possible D gene is TRBD1 (6 bases). The length of the CDR3 is 14 residues. The V gene lost 6 bases and the J gene lost 4 bases, with 15 bases spanning the gap. CDR1 is MDHEN, CDR2 SYDVKM, per germline. As DNA, the CDR3 is TGTGCCAGCAGGACGACAGGAGACCTCTATGGCTACACCTTC. Protein: CASRTTGDLYGYTF.

This clone appeared a single time. The chain couples TRBV5-1 to TRBJ2-7, with TRBD2 matching over 11 bases. Germline V lookup: CDR1 SGHRS, CDR2 YFSETQ. This CDR3 is 17 amino acids long. Trimming at V came to 1 base and at J to 2 bases, leaving 8 bases not matched to a gene. The CDR3 DNA sequence: TGCGCCAGCAGCTTGTCACTAGCGGGGGCCAAAACCTACGAGCAGTACTTC. Encoded protein: CASSLSLAGAKTYEQYF.

The chain employs TRBV11-2 and TRBJ1-2, with TRBD1 identical over 9 bases. Germline CDR1 and CDR2: SGHAT and FQNNGV. The CDR3 extends over 16 amino acids. Trimming took 2 bases from V and 6 from J; bases not matched to a gene: 10. The CDR3 spells CASSLLIGQGLDGYTF. In DNA form, the CDR3 reads TGTGCCAGCAGCTTACTTATAGGACAGGGGTTGGATGGCTACACCTTC.

The chain is built from TRBV5-1 and TRBJ2-2; 8 nucleotides line up with TRBD1. CDR1 is SGHRS and CDR2 is YFSETQ in the germline V gene. Unmatched junction bases numbered 13, after V lost 4 bases and J lost 5 bases. This CDR3 spans 17 amino acids. The CDR3 DNA reads as TGCGCCAGCAGCACCAGCGGACAGGGACGTAGTACCGGGGAGCTGTTTTTT. Encoded protein: CASSTSGQGRSTGELFF.

Details on this clone: One end of the junction is discordant with germline, which a read error may explain. The rearrangement uses TRBV7-7 and TRBJ1-1; 7 bases are shared with TRBD1. This CDR3 spans 13 amino acids. Looked up from germline, CDR1 is SSHAT and CDR2 is FNYEAQ (reference sequence). The CDR3 spells CASSRDRDTEAFF. The CDR3 region has the DNA TGTGCTAGCAGCCGCGACAGGGACACTGAAGCTTTCTTT.

The chain joins TRBV29-1 to TRBJ2-7; D is perhaps TRBD2 (7 bases). The CDR3 has 16 amino acids. CDR1 is SQVTM and CDR2 is ANQGSEA in the germline V gene. Trimming stripped 0 bases from V and 2 bases from J, with 17 bases between. CDR3 nucleotide sequence: TGCAGCGTTGAAGATCGAAGGCGGGGGCTTACCTACGAGCAGTACTTC. Protein product: CSVEDRRRGLTYEQYF.

This clone was observed a few times. The rearrangement uses TRBV4-1 and TRBJ2-7; the D gene is possibly TRBD1 (6 bases). The CDR3 length is 17 residues. Trimming cost V 2 bases and J 2 bases, with 19 bases left between them. CDR1 and CDR2 (germline): MGHRA, YSYEKL. Here the CDR3 DNA reads TGCGCCAGCAGCCAATTCCAGGGGATCGTATCACCCTACGAGCAGTACTTC. Amino acid sequence: CASSQFQGIVSPYEQYF.